Detailed here is one T cell receptor beta chain. The antigen is undetermined. The source of the sample is a study of T cell repertoires in cytomegalovirus infection. About the study: Alongside well-studied HLA-B-restricted CMV epitopes, recently identified HLA-C-restricted CMV epitopes were also used. Indications of both CMV infection and matching HLA type were provided by public TCR beta signatures.

Each CDR3 protein gets one entry after TCRdb re-called the reads with MiXCR. The sample holds around 750,000 distinct CDR3 sequences, around a third seen once. Study-wide findings and caveats: The ex vivo response was dominated by HLA-C-restricted CMV-specific TCR beta clonotypes. Of the TCR beta families, the public ones yielded a cumulative frequency that identified carriers of CMV plus the relevant HLA.

Germline V CDR1 and CDR2: SEHNR, FQNEAQ (reference sequence). V lost 5 bases and J 5 bases, leaving 12 bases between the germline ends. The CDR3 has 13 residues. The gene calls are TRBV7-9 and TRBJ1-2; D is unclear. The sequenced sample was cultured CD8+ T cells from PBMCs, obtained from culture after CMV antigen stimulation. This TCR derives from a human donor in good health (CMV status not recorded). Some clones in this sample may be carry-over from other donors' samples. This CDR3 is CASSHPFLYGYTF. The CDR3 DNA is TGTGCCAGCAGCCACCCTTTCCTTTATGGCTACACCTTC.